This T cell receptor (beta chain) was sequenced in a study of beta chain features in type 1 diabetes (dated by TCRdb to 2016 to 2019). Broadly, across the study: Mean age, gender distribution, total cell number and subset yield did not differ between patients and healthy donors. Regulatory and stem cell-like memory subsets were isolated from only 8 patients and roughly 8 healthy donors, whereas naive and central memory subsets came from all 30 or so donors. Across all samples, roughly 110,000,000 sorted cells were examined, and cell number per subset correlated strongly with RNA yield. In the study, TCRB repertoires of sorted circulating CD4+ T cell subsets from recently diagnosed type 1 diabetes patients were compared with those of matched healthy donors. What the work shows at the level of the full study, not this receptor alone: Because cDNA was sequenced instead of genomic DNA, highly expressing activated cells could be over-represented, though the groups showed no difference in activation or CD3 levels. Naive, central memory and regulatory TCRB repertoires appeared to be more similar among patients than among healthy donors. PCR may preferentially amplify shorter templates, but because patient and control samples were amplified and corrected together, any resulting skew would affect both groups equally. At VDJ recombination sites, patients with type 1 diabetes made fewer insertions and deleted more nucleotides, a pattern implying thymic rearrangement abnormalities. Because the HLA sub-analyses included only small numbers of individuals, any influence of HLA type on TCRB rearrangement was left unresolved. Type 1 diabetes patients showed a moderate but significant shortening of TCRB CDR3 length in all four CD4+ subsets.

V lost 3 bases and J lost 2 bases; the stretch between them is 8 bases long. The CDR3 numbers 13 residues from cysteine through phenylalanine. CDR3 DNA only is kept here, 39 bases in frame from base 1. CDR1 is given as KGHSY and CDR2 as FQNENV, both from the germline V gene. As regards this clone: No cognate antigen has been identified for it. Per-base quality was not reported, and no clone a single base away is much larger than it.

The entire isolated RNA was reverse transcribed using the High Capacity cDNA Reverse Transcription Kit, and thus expressed TCRB transcripts were sequenced. Naive, central memory and regulatory T cell samples underwent deep immunoSEQ sequencing, averaging about 3.57 million total reads per sample. Sorted cells were lysed in RLT buffer and RNA was extracted with DNase-treated RNeasy Micro or Mini kits, depending on cell number. To prevent cross-contamination, every cell subset was processed on its own, while patient and healthy donor samples were processed together. The immunoSEQ multiplex PCR was used to amplify TCRB sequences from cDNA, yielding 87-bp fragments that span the CDR3 region. The amplicons were sequenced using the Illumina HiSeq platform. From the authors' description of their analysis: Synthetic template baselines were used to correct PCR bias computationally, reads within Hamming distance 2 were collapsed, and singletons that could not be merged were discarded. By aligning reads against IMGT, V, D and J genes, CDR3 length, and insertions or deletions at six rearrangement sites were assigned. Within each subset, clonotype counts were normalized to the number of sorted cells before true diversity and Gini coefficients were calculated with the tcR R package. The overlap coefficient, calculated on TCRB nucleotide sequences, was used to quantify repertoire sharing. As a proxy for the pre-selection repertoire, out-of-frame TCRB sequences from naive cells were analyzed. TCRdb took this table from immuneACCESS and kept in-frame rearrangements with V and J called. Such tables lack part of the clones; where checked against another copy, unresolved V genes explain under half of the gap, and the rest is unexplained. For V, J and clone size, that table is used; D and trimming come from the DNA. For this sample there are hundreds of thousands of clones; roughly 30% appear just once. The ten largest clones add up to about 0.065% of the sample.

From each donor, a single peripheral blood sample of about 100 mL on average was drawn into heparinised tubes. A BD FACSAria II and a panel including CD45RO, CCR7, CD25, CD127, CD95 and CD27 were used to sort naive, central memory, regulatory and stem cell-like memory CD4+ T cells. Purity was above 95% for every sorted population. PBMCs were separated immediately by Lymphoprep density gradient centrifugation and were stained directly, without being cultured. So that batch effects would be minimized, each experiment stained and sorted samples in pairs, pairing one healthy donor with one patient. The material sequenced was naive CD4+ T cells from blood. In light of the paper, this sample's cell subset or site label describes: true naive CD4+ T cells. The clonotype was recovered from a man aged 18 to 30 in good health. In this chain, TRBV16 is recombined with TRBJ2-7; there is no confident call for the D gene. The nucleotide sequence reads TGTGCCAGCAGCCACCCGAGTCCCTACGAGCAGTACTTC. Its protein product is CASSHPSPYEQYF.